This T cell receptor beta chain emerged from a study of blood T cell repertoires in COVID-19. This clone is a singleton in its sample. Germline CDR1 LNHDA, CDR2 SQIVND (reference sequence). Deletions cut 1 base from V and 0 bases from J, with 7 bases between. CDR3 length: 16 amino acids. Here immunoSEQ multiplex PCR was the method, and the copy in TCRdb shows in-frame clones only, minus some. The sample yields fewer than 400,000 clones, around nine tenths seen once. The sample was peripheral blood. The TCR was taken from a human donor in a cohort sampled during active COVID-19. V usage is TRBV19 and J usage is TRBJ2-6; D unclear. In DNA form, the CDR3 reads TGTGCCAGTAGTATAGGTCTCAGCTCTGGGGCCAACGTCCTGACTTTC. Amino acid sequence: CASSIGLSSGANVLTF. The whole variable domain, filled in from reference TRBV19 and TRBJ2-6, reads DGGITQSPKYLFRKEGQNVTLSCEQNLNHDAMYWYRQDPGQGLRLIYYSQIVNDFQKGDIAEGYSVSREKKESFPLTVTSAQKNPTAFYLCASSIGLSSGANVLTFGAGSRLTVL.